The 21 T cell receptor beta chains below were found in one sample sequenced in a study of T-cell reconstitution after alpha-beta-depleted transplantation in children. Unique molecular identifiers were used to barcode this TCRbeta library. TCRdb re-called the PCR reads through MiXCR, storing one row per CDR3 protein. This repertoire shows some 460,000 distinct CDR3 sequences, 15% to 20% found once; its top ten account for 29%. The input for sequencing was PBMCs, mostly from graft donor cells, taken 360 days after TCRalphabeta/CD19-depleted stem cell transplant. The receptors come from a boy under two years old who had a stem cell transplant for Wiskott-Aldrich syndrome, so the T cells may come from the graft donor.

The V and J genes are TRBV6-5 and TRBJ1-1; 7 bases agree with TRBD1. With 6 bases clipped from V and 0 bases from J, the junction kept 4 bases outside the gene matches. CDR3 length: 14 residues. Germline V gene sequence: CDR1 MNHEY, CDR2 SVGAGI. The CDR3 coding sequence is TGTGCCAGCAGACCACAGGGGATGAACACTGAAGCTTTCTTT. This sequence encodes CASRPQGMNTEAFF.

In its sample, this clonotype was seen many times. V usage is TRBV5-1 and J usage is TRBJ1-2; 8 positions agree with TRBD1. Per germline, CDR1 SGHRS and CDR2 YFSETQ. The length of the CDR3 is 13 residues. Germline trimming cut 2 bases from V and 7 bases from J; bases unmatched to any gene: 4. The CDR3 spells CASSFGTGSGYTF. The CDR3 DNA reads as TGCGCCAGCAGCTTTGGGACAGGCTCTGGCTACACCTTC.

The chain carries TRBV4-1 and TRBJ2-3; perhaps TRBD2 as D (6 bases). Germline V gene sequence: CDR1 MGHRA, CDR2 YSYEKL. V lost 1 base and J lost 2, with 10 bases in between. CDR3 size: 15 residues. The CDR3 protein is CASSQVGLPTDTQYF. The CDR3, as DNA: TGCGCCAGCAGCCAAGTGGGACTTCCCACAGATACGCAGTATTTT.

This clonotype was detected a few times. This chain uses TRBV5-5 with TRBJ2-4, with D possibly matching TRBD1 (5 bases). From germline, CDR1 is SGHKS and CDR2 YYEKEE (reference sequence). CDR3 length: 13 amino acids. The V gene lost 4 bases and the J gene lost 9 bases, with 14 bases spanning the gap. In nucleotides, the CDR3 is TGTGCCAGCAGCCCCTGGGGCAGTCCCATTCAGTACTTC. As protein: CASSPWGSPIQYF.

This clonotype was counted ten times or more. The CDR3: CASSPGQGSEKLFF. CDR3 coding DNA: TGTGCCAGCAGCCCTGGACAGGGTAGCGAAAAACTGTTTTTT. This chain links TRBV7-9 with TRBJ1-4; 8 nucleotides line up with TRBD1. The ends lost 5 bases at V and 8 bases at J; junction bases unmatched: 7. This CDR3 has 14 amino acids. Germline CDR1 reads SEHNR; CDR2 reads FQNEAQ (reference sequence).

The V and J genes are TRBV20-1 and TRBJ2-5; possibly TRBD1 for D (6 bases). The V gene lost 1 base and the J gene lost 2 bases, with 11 bases spanning the gap. The CDR3 spans 14 residues. Per germline, CDR1 DFQATT and CDR2 SNEGSKA (reference sequence). The CDR3 coding sequence is TGCAGTGCTAGAGCAGGACAGATACAAGAGACCCAGTACTTC. Protein product: CSARAGQIQETQYF.

This clonotype was counted only a few times. The genes are TRBV3-1 and TRBJ2-3, with D perhaps given as TRBD1 or TRBD2 (6 bases each). Trimming took off 5 bases at V and 3 bases at J, with 12 bases between the two ends. Germline V gives CDR1 LGHDT, CDR2 YNNKEL (reference sequence). This CDR3 comprises 14 residues. CDR3 loop: CASSGGPGTDTQYF. CDR3 nucleotide sequence: TGTGCCAGCAGCGGGGGGCCCGGTACAGATACGCAGTATTTT.

The gene calls are TRBV6-1 and TRBJ2-4, with TRBD1 matching over 7 bases. Germline CDR1 and CDR2: MNHNS and SASEGT. Trimming removed 5 bases from V and 1 base from J; junction bases left unmatched: 8. CDR3 length equals 16 residues. DNA of the CDR3: TGTGCCAGCAGTCAGACAGGGACCGGGGCCAAAAACATTCAGTACTTC. Residues: CASSQTGTGAKNIQYF.

This clonotype turned up a few times. CDR3 sequence (DNA): TGTGCCAGCAGCAAAACAGGGGGCGCCGACGAGCAGTACTTC. Its protein product is CASSKTGGADEQYF. The rearrangement links TRBV21-1 to TRBJ2-7. TRBV21-1 is assigned pseudogene status. The CDR3 contains 14 residues.

J is TRBJ2-7 and V is TRBV5-1; D is uncertain. The germline gives CDR1 SGHRS, CDR2 YFSETQ. The CDR3 extends over 14 amino acids. V shed 0 bases and J shed 2 bases, with 9 bases lying between them. CDR3 coding DNA: TGCGCCAGCAGCTTGGTTCCGTGGGCCTACGAGCAGTACTTC. It yields the protein CASSLVPWAYEQYF.

This clonotype was detected a few times. The rearrangement uses TRBV20-1 and TRBJ2-3; unclear D gene. CDR3 length equals 11 residues. Germline CDR1 is DFQATT and CDR2 is SNEGSKA (reference sequence). V was pared by 3 bases and J by 6 bases, with 7 bases between. The DNA for the CDR3 is TGCAGTGCTAGGGGCGGTGATACGCAGTATTTT. It translates to CSARGGDTQYF.

The chain links TRBV29-1 to TRBJ2-3; 9 positions agree with TRBD1. V trimming: 7 bases; J trimming: 2 bases; junction bases outside the gene matches: 7. CDR1 is SQVTM and CDR2 is ANQGSEA in the germline V gene. This CDR3 has 14 amino acids. CDR3 residues: CSASTGGLTDTQYF. CDR3 coding DNA: TGCAGCGCTTCGACAGGGGGACTCACAGATACGCAGTATTTT.

The chain links TRBV12-3 or TRBV12-4 to TRBJ2-4, with D unresolved. The CDR3 is 15 amino acids. V dropped 3 bases and J dropped 0 bases, with 9 bases sitting between them. The CDR3 sequence: CASSFNSLAKNIQYF. CDR3 nucleotide sequence: TGTGCCAGCAGTTTCAACTCATTAGCCAAAAACATTCAGTACTTC.

This chain links TRBV5-1 with TRBJ2-3; 7 bases align to TRBD1. Germline V lookup: CDR1 SGHRS, CDR2 YFSETQ. V lost 3 bases, J lost 0 bases, and 7 bases stayed unmatched. This CDR3 is built from 16 residues. CDR3 in DNA: TGCGCCAGCAGCTCCGGGACAGCCTCTAGCACAGATACGCAGTATTTT. Translating gives CASSSGTASSTDTQYF.

Only a few counts were recorded for this clonotype. The V call is TRBV20-1, the J call TRBJ2-3; no definite D call. The CDR3 is 12 residues long. Germline loops: CDR1 DFQATT, CDR2 SNEGSKA (reference sequence). V lost 8 bases and J 2 bases, leaving 11 bases between the germline ends. The CDR3 region is CSFRAHTDTQYF. CDR3 in DNA: TGCAGTTTCCGGGCCCACACAGATACGCAGTATTTT.

This clonotype was seen ten or more times. This chain uses TRBV11-2 with TRBJ1-1; TRBD1 agrees at 7 bases. The CDR3 length is 13 residues. CDR1 is SGHAT and CDR2 is FQNNGV in the germline V gene. V shed 3 bases and J 6 bases; nucleotides not matched to a gene: 4. CDR3 amino acids: CASSFDRDSEAFF. The DNA of the CDR3 is TGTGCCAGCAGCTTCGACAGGGACTCTGAAGCTTTCTTT.

This clonotype was found a few times. The chain employs TRBV5-1 and TRBJ2-1; 11 bases map to TRBD2. The CDR3 has 17 residues. Germline assignment: CDR1 SGHRS and CDR2 YFSETQ. V dropped 0 bases and J dropped 8; count of bases not matched to a gene: 10. CDR3 nucleotides: TGCGCCAGCAGCTTGGCCATAGCGGGGGGGCCGGCCGATGAGCAGTTCTTC. Amino acids: CASSLAIAGGPADEQFF. Drawing the rest from reference TRBV5-1 and TRBJ2-1, the complete variable domain is KAGVTQTPRYLIKTRGQQVTLSCSPISGHRSVSWYQQTPGQGLQFLFEYFSETQRNKGNFPGRFSGRQFSNSRSEMNVSTLELGDSALYLCASSLAIAGGPADEQFFGPGTRLTVL.

The rearrangement joins TRBV24-1 to TRBJ2-7; 8 nucleotides match TRBD1. With V trimmed by 4 bases and J by 9 bases, 4 bases remained unmatched. CDR1 and CDR2 (germline): KGHDR, SFDVKD. CDR3 length equals 12 residues. The CDR3 region is CATSDSGTGQYF. In DNA, the CDR3 is TGTGCCACCAGTGACTCCGGGACAGGGCAGTACTTC.

This clonotype has a count of ten or more. The chain recombines TRBV12-5 with TRBJ2-2; D gene unclear. Germline V gene data show CDR1 as LGHNT and CDR2 as FRNRAP. The CDR3 loop spans 12 amino acids. V was cut by 5 bases and J by 3 bases, with 4 bases left in between. The CDR3 DNA reads TGTGCTAGTGGTCTAGACACCGGGGAGCTGTTTTTT. Protein sequence: CASGLDTGELFF.

The V gene is TRBV24-1, the J gene TRBJ2-1; D is possibly TRBD1 (5 bases). V was cut by 4 bases and J by 3 bases, with 18 bases left in between. The CDR3 extends over 17 amino acids. The germline gives CDR1 KGHDR, CDR2 SFDVKD. The CDR3 loop reads CATSDPHRQRNYNEQFF. The DNA for the CDR3 is TGTGCCACCAGTGACCCCCACCGACAGCGTAACTACAATGAGCAGTTCTTC.

The chain couples TRBV6-6 to TRBJ2-7; possible D gene TRBD1, 6 bases. Germline V CDR1 and CDR2: MNHNY, SVGAGI (reference sequence). The V gene lost 2 bases and the J gene lost 7 bases, with 9 bases spanning the gap. This CDR3 is 12 amino acids long. CDR3 nucleotide sequence: TGTGCCAGCAGTTACCCCGGACAGGAGCAGTACTTC. Translating gives CASSYPGQEQYF.